Each of the 18 T cell receptor beta chains below was sequenced from the same sample in a study of Ad26.COV2.S vaccination and SARS-CoV-2 variants. Sequenced by immunoSEQ multiplex PCR; TCRdb stores in-frame clones only, minus some. The profile shows 360,000 or so clones, around nine tenths of them singletons. Treatment of the sample: some 19 received Ad26.COV2.S at low or high dose, single or two shots; several received placebo; per-sample allocation not given. The samples date from day 63 after the first vaccine or placebo injection. The sample here was peripheral blood, taken in a trial of Ad26.COV2.S vaccine versus placebo. These receptors were taken from a person between 18 and 65 years old who received the Ad26.COV2.S COVID-19 vaccine or a placebo.

For the CDR3, the DNA is TGCGCCAGCAGCCCTCCCAGGGACAATGAGCAGTTCTTC. Residues: CASSPPRDNEQFF. This chain uses TRBV4-1 with TRBJ2-1; D may be TRBD1 (5 bases). The germline V gene has CDR1 MGHRA and CDR2 YSYEKL. V lost 4 bases, J lost 5 bases, and 9 bases lay in between. CDR3 length: 13 residues.

This clone appeared a single time. This CDR3 reads CASSLVQRQGNEQYF. The CDR3 bases are TGTGCCAGCAGCTTGGTTCAGAGACAGGGAAACGAGCAGTACTTC. The chain uses TRBV5-6 and TRBJ2-7; 7 positions match TRBD1. The junction had 8 bases not matched to a gene; V was cut back by 0 bases and J by 5 bases. The CDR3 loop spans 15 amino acids. Germline V gene sequence: CDR1 SGHDT, CDR2 YYEEEE. The full variable domain, rest sourced from reference TRBV5-6 and TRBJ2-7, is DAGVTQSPTHLIKTRGQQVTLRCSPKSGHDTVSWYQQALGQGPQFIFQYYEEEERQRGNFPDRFSGHQFPNYSSELNVNALLLGDSALYLCASSLVQRQGNEQYFGPGTRLTVT.

CDR3 sequence reads: CASSLVAFRLGGEQFF. The CDR3, as DNA: TGCGCCAGCAGCTTGGTCGCATTCAGGCTTGGGGGTGAGCAGTTCTTC. V usage is TRBV5-1 and J usage is TRBJ2-1, with D perhaps given as TRBD1 or TRBD2 (5 bases each). This CDR3 region has 16 residues. The V gene lost 0 bases and the J gene lost 9 bases, with 19 bases spanning the gap. Germline V CDR1 and CDR2: SGHRS, YFSETQ.

CDR3 sequence: CASSQSLAGGPVGELFF. CDR3 nucleotides: TGCGCCAGCAGCCAGAGCTTAGCGGGGGGGCCGGTCGGGGAGCTGTTTTTT. The genes are TRBV4-1 and TRBJ2-2, with 11 bases lining up with TRBD2. Germline CDR1 MGHRA, CDR2 YSYEKL. V shed 3 bases and J 7 bases; nucleotides not matched to a gene: 10. The CDR3 is made up of 17 amino acids.

For this clone: In the same sample, other DNA sequences code for this CDR3. The chain combines TRBV7-3 with TRBJ1-1, with TRBD1 as a possible D gene (5 bases). Trimming shortened V by 5 bases and J by 1 base, and 8 bases separated the two germline ends. This CDR3 comprises 13 residues. CDR1 is SGHTA, CDR2 FQGTGA, per germline. The CDR3 DNA reads as TGTGCCAGCAGCCCGACAGCGAACACTGAAGCTTTCTTT. This codes for CASSPTANTEAFF.

The chain employs TRBV6-6 and TRBJ2-7, with 11 bases that match TRBD1. The V segment lost 5 bases and the J segment 7 bases; nucleotides outside the gene matches: 10. Germline CDR1 and CDR2: MNHNY and SVGAGI (reference sequence). The CDR3 loop spans 15 amino acids. CDR3 nucleotide sequence: TGTGCCAGCAGTATAACCGGGACAGGGGGTTCTGAGCAGTACTTC. Its translation is CASSITGTGGSEQYF.

The chain combines TRBV7-3 with TRBJ1-1; D is undetermined. The CDR3 covers 13 residues. Trimming removed 5 bases from V and 0 bases from J, with 7 bases in between. Germline V gene data show CDR1 as SGHTA and CDR2 as FQGTGA. The CDR3 nucleotides read TGTGCCAGCAGCACAGACATGAACACTGAAGCTTTCTTT. Translation gives CASSTDMNTEAFF.

The V gene is TRBV7-2, the J gene TRBJ1-6, with a weak D call TRBD1 (5 bases). CDR3 length: 15 amino acids. With 5 bases removed from V and 7 bases from J, the gap between germline ends came to 15 bases. Germline CDR1 is SGHTA and CDR2 is FQGNSA. The CDR3, as DNA: TGTGCCAGCAGCCCGGTTGCAGGGCCGAATTCACCCCTCCACTTT. Translating gives CASSPVAGPNSPLHF.

This chain connects TRBV9 to TRBJ2-1; TRBD1 matches 11 bases. CDR3 length equals 17 residues. Germline CDR1 reads SGDLS; CDR2 reads YYNGEE. V lost 3 bases to trimming and J lost 10 bases; unmatched junction nucleotides: 15. DNA for the CDR3: TGTGCCAGCAGCGGGACAGGGGGCTCCGGTGGCGCTTTGGAGCAGTTCTTC. Its protein is CASSGTGGSGGALEQFF.

The chain links TRBV5-6 to TRBJ1-2; 8 positions match TRBD1. Germline CDR1 and CDR2: SGHDT and YYEEEE. With 4 bases clipped from V and 8 bases from J, the junction kept 4 bases outside the gene matches. The CDR3 length is 12 residues. CDR3 in DNA: TGTGCCAGCAGCCGACAGGGGAGAGGCTACACCTTC. Encoded protein: CASSRQGRGYTF.

J is TRBJ2-2 and V is TRBV5-1, with D unclear. Between the trimmed V and J ends, which lost 6 bases and 2 bases, there was a span of 11 bases. From germline, CDR1 is SGHRS and CDR2 YFSETQ. The CDR3 covers 14 residues. CDR3 nucleotide sequence: TGCGCCAGCACCCCCGGCGGAAACACCGGGGAGCTGTTTTTT. Protein product: CASTPGGNTGELFF.

The V and J genes are TRBV5-6 and TRBJ1-2; TRBD1 agrees at 10 bases. The CDR3 length is 15 residues. V lost 0 bases, J lost 5 bases, and 4 bases stayed unmatched. The germline V gene has CDR1 SGHDT and CDR2 YYEEEE. The CDR3: CASSLAGTGVYGYTF. CDR3 bases: TGTGCCAGCAGCTTGGCCGGGACAGGGGTTTATGGCTACACCTTC.

The chain is built from TRBV6-5 and TRBJ1-2, with D possibly TRBD1 on 5 matching bases. Germline V gene sequence: CDR1 MNHEY, CDR2 SVGAGI. V lost 0 bases and J lost 7, with 12 bases in between. The CDR3 extends over 14 amino acids. CDR3 coding DNA: TGTGCCAGCAGTTACTCTTCGGCAGGGTTTGGCTACACCTTC. Translated: CASSYSSAGFGYTF.

This clone was seen a handful of times. The chain is built from TRBV19 and TRBJ1-1; unclear D gene. The CDR3 spans 14 residues. The V gene lost 1 base and the J gene lost 5 bases, with 11 bases spanning the gap. CDR1 is LNHDA, CDR2 SQIVND, per germline (reference sequence). The CDR3 reads CASSIVPGRTEAFF. As DNA, the CDR3 is TGTGCCAGTAGTATAGTCCCCGGGAGGACTGAAGCTTTCTTT.

CDR3 amino acids: CSASVAGLPYEQYF. The CDR3 DNA reads as TGCAGTGCTAGTGTAGCGGGGCTCCCCTACGAGCAGTACTTC. The rearrangement joins TRBV20-1 to TRBJ2-7; TRBD2 matches 8 bases. Looked up from germline, CDR1 is DFQATT and CDR2 is SNEGSKA (reference sequence). The CDR3 spans 14 residues. Trimming cost V 3 bases and J 2 bases; bases outside gene matches: 6.

This clone was seen just once. The chain employs TRBV6-5 and TRBJ2-2; D ambiguous. Per germline, CDR1 MNHEY and CDR2 SVGAGI. This CDR3 has 13 residues. The germline V and J ends were trimmed by 6 bases and 4 bases, with 9 bases remaining between them. The CDR3 spells CASSRGGTGELFF. CDR3 DNA: TGTGCCAGCAGCCGTGGCGGCACCGGGGAGCTGTTTTTT.

This clone was counted a single time. The chain joins TRBV15 to TRBJ1-2; D is unresolved. Germline assignment: CDR1 LNHNV and CDR2 YYDKDF (reference sequence). Trimming removed 3 bases from V and 8 bases from J, with 16 bases in between. This CDR3 region has 14 residues. Written as DNA, the CDR3 is TGTGCCACCAGCAGGCCCGGCGGGCTCCGGGGCTACACCTTC. Translated: CATSRPGGLRGYTF.

The V call is TRBV30, the J call TRBJ1-2; 7 nucleotides agree with TRBD1. CDR3 length equals 14 residues. Germline trimming cut 0 bases from V and 8 bases from J; bases unmatched to any gene: 9. Germline loops: CDR1 GTSNPN, CDR2 SVGIG (reference sequence). The CDR3 region has the DNA TGTGCCTGGAGTGTACAGGGACAGAGGTCGGGCTACACCTTC. Amino acid sequence: CAWSVQGQRSGYTF.